Sequencing of this T cell receptor beta chain was carried out in a study of OX40 agonist ivuxolimab in advanced cancers. Study summary: Ivuxolimab, which is an agonistic anti-OX40 (CD134) antibody, was administered to the patients. Study-level findings and limits: Low levels of normalized T-cell clonal expansion also appeared in some nonresponders.

On this clone: The antigen remains undetermined.

The repertoire was sequenced with immunoSEQ multiplex PCR; TCRdb's copy has only in-frame clones and lacks some. Of over 35,000 clones in the sample, about 82% were seen once. V shed 4 bases, J shed 2 bases, and the junction held 3 bases outside the gene matches. The CDR3 is 14 amino acids. Looked up from germline, CDR1 is SEHNR and CDR2 is FQNEAQ (reference sequence). The sampling schedule covered blood at baseline, cycle 4 day 1, and cycle 7 day 1. The chain links TRBV7-9 to TRBJ2-7; TRBD2 aligns across 9 bases. This clonotype originated in an adult with an advanced solid tumor such as melanoma, head and neck, liver or kidney cancer. This specimen was CD4+ or CD8+ T cells sorted from blood, taken in a trial of the OX40 agonist ivuxolimab. The CDR3 region has the DNA TGTGCCAGCAGCTCCCTAGCGGGGACCTACGAGCAGTACTTC. Its translation: CASSSLAGTYEQYF.